The 9 T cell receptor beta chains below were found in one sample sequenced in a study of response to subunit inactivated influenza vaccine. Using its own MiXCR run on the RT-PCR reads, TCRdb lists one record per CDR3 protein. The repertoire holds about 480,000 distinct CDR3 sequences, with roughly 13% as singletons. Sequencing was performed on PBMCs from blood, taken about 40 days after vaccination. These receptor sequences come from a man aged 50 to 60 who received an inactivated influenza vaccine.

This clonotype was recorded a few times. V and J are TRBV20-1 and TRBJ2-3, with a possible D match to TRBD2 (5 bases). The CDR3 extends over 14 amino acids. Germline assignment: CDR1 DFQATT and CDR2 SNEGSKA (reference sequence). DNA of the CDR3: TGCTCTCTACTGGGCGGGTCGAACACAGATACGCAGTATTTT. Protein sequence: CSLLGGSNTDTQYF.

The gene calls are TRBV2 and TRBJ2-7, with D possibly matching TRBD2 (6 bases). The CDR3 is 13 amino acids. Trimming removed 7 bases from V and 0 bases from J, with 10 bases in between. In germline, CDR1 is SNHLY, CDR2 FYNNEI. The CDR3 coding sequence is TGTGCCAGCACGGCTAGCGCCTCCTACGAGCAGTACTTC. Translation gives CASTASASYEQYF.

This clonotype was detected many times. V and J are TRBV2 and TRBJ2-2; unclear D gene. The CDR3 is 14 amino acids. Germline lookup yields CDR1 SNHLY and CDR2 FYNNEI. V shed 6 bases and J shed 0 bases, with 8 bases lying between them. The CDR3 DNA is TGTGCCAGCAGAAGGACGACGAACACCGGGGAGCTGTTTTTT. Translating gives CASRRTTNTGELFF.

This clonotype showed up many times. This chain links TRBV9 with TRBJ1-4; TRBD1 matches at 9 bases. The CDR3 has 16 residues. The germline V gene encodes CDR1 SGDLS and CDR2 YYNGEE. J gave up 5 bases and V 3 bases, and 8 bases lay outside the gene matches. In DNA form, the CDR3 reads TGTGCCAGCAGCGAGAGTGCGGGACAGGGAAATGAAAAACTGTTTTTT. Its translation is CASSESAGQGNEKLFF.

This chain joins TRBV7-9 and TRBJ2-7; D assignment may be TRBD1 or TRBD2 (5 bases each). The CDR3 totals 16 residues. V dropped 4 bases and J dropped 3 bases, with 19 bases sitting between them. Germline CDR1 and CDR2: SEHNR and FQNEAQ (reference sequence). For the CDR3, the DNA is TGTGCCAGCAGCTCGACCGGGACGGAGATATTCTACGAGCAGTACTTC. It specifies CASSSTGTEIFYEQYF.

The CDR3 DNA reads TGTGCCAGCAGCTTAGCGGGACAGTATAGCAATCAGCCCCAGCATTTT. This encodes CASSLAGQYSNQPQHF. The chain is built from TRBV7-9 and TRBJ1-5, with TRBD1 matching over 7 bases. Germline values: CDR1 SEHNR, CDR2 FQNEAQ (reference sequence). The CDR3 runs to 16 residues. The J segment lost 0 bases and the V segment lost 0 bases, leaving 2 bases of the junction unmatched.

V usage is TRBV5-5 and J usage is TRBJ2-5; D assignment may be TRBD1 or TRBD2 (5 bases each). Trimming cost V 4 bases and J 4 bases, with 20 bases left between them. The CDR3 sequence is 16 residues long. CDR1 SGHKS and CDR2 YYEKEE come from the germline V gene (reference sequence). The CDR3 nucleotides read TGTGCCAGCAGCCCACTAGACAGAGGAGTCAGAGAGACCCAGTACTTC. Residues: CASSPLDRGVRETQYF. Complete variable domain (other parts from reference TRBV5-5 and TRBJ2-5): DAGVTQSPTHLIKTRGQQVTLRCSPISGHKSVSWYQQVLGQGPQFIFQYYEKEERGRGNFPDRFSARQFPNYSSELNVNALLLGDSALYLCASSPLDRGVRETQYFGPGTRLLVL.

This clonotype was picked up a small number of times. V usage is TRBV10-2 and J usage is TRBJ2-1; TRBD2 matches 12 bases. CDR3 length: 14 residues. The germline CDR1 and CDR2 sequences are WSHSY and SAAADI. The ends lost 6 bases at V and 8 bases at J; junction bases unmatched: 5. The CDR3 here is CASSLTSGRYEQFF. Here the CDR3 DNA reads TGCGCCAGCAGCTTGACTAGCGGGAGATATGAGCAGTTCTTC.

This clonotype has a handful of counts. This chain joins TRBV7-7 and TRBJ2-2, with D perhaps TRBD1 (5 bases). Looked up from germline, CDR1 is SSHAT and CDR2 is FNYEAQ (reference sequence). The V and J ends lost 0 bases and 1 base respectively, with 12 bases between them. The CDR3 contains 17 residues. The CDR3 reads CASSLAHPGLNTGELFF. In DNA, the CDR3 is TGTGCCAGCAGCTTAGCGCATCCAGGGCTGAACACCGGGGAGCTGTTTTTT. The entire variable domain, with the rest obtained from reference TRBV7-7 and TRBJ2-2, is as follows: GAGVSQSPRYKVTKRGQDVTLRCDPISSHATLYWYQQALGQGPEFLTYFNYEAQPDKSGLPSDRFSAERPEGSISTLTIQRTEQRDSAMYRCASSLAHPGLNTGELFFGEGSRLTVL.